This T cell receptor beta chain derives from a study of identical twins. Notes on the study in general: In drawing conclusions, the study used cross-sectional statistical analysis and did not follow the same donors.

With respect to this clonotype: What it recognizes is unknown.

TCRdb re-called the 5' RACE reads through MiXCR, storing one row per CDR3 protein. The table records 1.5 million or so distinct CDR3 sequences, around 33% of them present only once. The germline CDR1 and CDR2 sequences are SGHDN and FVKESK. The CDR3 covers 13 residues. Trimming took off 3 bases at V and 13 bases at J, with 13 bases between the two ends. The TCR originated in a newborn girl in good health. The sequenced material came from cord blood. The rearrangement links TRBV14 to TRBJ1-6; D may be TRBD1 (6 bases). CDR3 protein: CASSHTTGTPLHF. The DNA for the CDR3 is TGTGCCAGCAGCCACACGACAGGAACTCCCCTCCACTTT.